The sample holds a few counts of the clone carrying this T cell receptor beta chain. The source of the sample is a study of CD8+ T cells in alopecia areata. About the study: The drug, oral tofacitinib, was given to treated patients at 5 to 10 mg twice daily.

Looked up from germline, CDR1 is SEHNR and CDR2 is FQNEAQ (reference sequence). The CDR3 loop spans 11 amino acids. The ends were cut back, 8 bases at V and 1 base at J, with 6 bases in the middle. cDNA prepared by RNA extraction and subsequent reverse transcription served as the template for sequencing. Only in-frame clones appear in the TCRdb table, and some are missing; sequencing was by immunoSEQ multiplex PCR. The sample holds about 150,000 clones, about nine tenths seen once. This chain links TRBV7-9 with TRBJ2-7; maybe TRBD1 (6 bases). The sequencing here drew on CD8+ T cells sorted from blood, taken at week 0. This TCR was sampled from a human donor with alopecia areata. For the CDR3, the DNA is TGTGCCAGCCAGGGGTCCTACGAGCAGTACTTC. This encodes CASQGSYEQYF.